Detailed here is one TCR beta chain. Its matching antigen is unknown. The source of the sample is a study of a mutant IDH1 vaccine in newly diagnosed glioma. Across the whole study: The initiation of vaccination occurred 4-6 weeks after radiotherapy alone, or with temozolomide cycles. The treated group averaged roughly 40 years old and was around 62% male, approximately 38% female.

Data came from immunoSEQ multiplex PCR; TCRdb stores just in-frame clones and leaves some out. The table shows about 48,000 clones, with about three quarters occurring only once. The V end lost 3 bases, the J end lost 6 bases, and 17 bases lay between the germline ends. The CDR3 extends over 15 amino acids. Germline loops: CDR1 LNHDA, CDR2 SQIVND (reference sequence). Noted time point: week 35, safety follow-up. Mutant IDH1 20-mer peptide, at 300 ug, made up each vaccine dose, with topical imiquimod. Patients underwent eight vaccinations, which took place in weeks 1, 3, 5, 7, 11, 15, 19 and 23. Sequences were derived from PBMCs, sampled from a glioma patient whose treatment included an IDH1 peptide vaccine. The chain links TRBV19 to TRBJ1-1; maybe TRBD1 (5 bases). This receptor was obtained from a man between 40 and 49 years old with glioma. CDR3 protein: CASSIYSGRVAEAFF. The CDR3 DNA sequence: TGTGCCAGTAGTATTTACTCAGGGAGGGTCGCTGAAGCTTTCTTT.